Listed below are T cell receptor beta chains from one sample, sequenced in a study of radiation and T cells in renal cell carcinoma. Method: immunoSEQ multiplex PCR; TCRdb's copy keeps in-frame clones and lacks some. This sample carries some 120,000 clones, approximately 78% of them seen once, and the ten largest clones take around 2.8%. The sequencing used blood, collected from a patient whose treatment included radiotherapy and nephrectomy. The origin of the receptors is a woman in her fifties or sixties with renal cell carcinoma. CDR3s include the opening cysteine and the closing phenylalanine or tryptophan. Fields, in order: V gene, clone size, D gene, J gene, CDR3 DNA, CDR3 protein. The D gene is left open where the match is weak. Clone size, where shown, is once, few, many, or a class for clones that have expanded.

TRBV5-1	few	.	TRBJ2-7	TGCGCCAGCGCCTTGGGTTACGAGCAGTACTTC	CASALGYEQYF
TRBV7-3	.	.	TRBJ2-1	TGTGCCAGCAGCTTAGCTAACAATGAGCAGTTCTTC	CASSLANNEQFF
TRBV5-5	.	TRBD1	TRBJ2-5	TGTGCCAGCAGCCCAGGGACAGGGAAGGGGACCCAAAGGAAGACCCAGTACTTC	CASSPGTGKGTQRKTQYF
TRBV7-3	many	TRBD2	TRBJ2-3	TGTGCCAGCAGCCCCCCGACTAGCGGGACGCAGTATTTT	CASSPPTSGTQYF
TRBV9	.	TRBD1	TRBJ1-1	TGTGCCAGCAGCGTAGGGCAGGGGGCCGGGAACACTGAAGCTTTCTTT	CASSVGQGAGNTEAFF
TRBV6-1	.	.	TRBJ1-5	TGTGCCAGCAGCCCAGGAGGGAACCAGCCCCAGCATTTT	CASSPGGNQPQHF
TRBV19	once	.	TRBJ1-5	TGTGCCAGTAGCCCTCACGCACAAGCCGGGACCATCTCCAGGAGCAATCAGCCCCAGCATTTT	CASSPHAQAGTISRSNQPQHF
TRBV30	.	TRBD1	TRBJ1-5	TGTGCCTGGAGTGCCACCGGGACAGGGAACAATCAGCCCCAGCATTTT	CAWSATGTGNNQPQHF
TRBV7-2	.	.	TRBJ2-5	TGTGCCAGCAGGTCTCAGGGGTTGGGGGAGACCCAGTACTTC	CASRSQGLGETQYF
TRBV15	.	TRBD1	TRBJ2-1	TGTGCCACCAGCAGGGGACAGGGCACCTACAATGAGCAGTTCTTC	CATSRGQGTYNEQFF
TRBV6-5	.	TRBD1	TRBJ1-1	TGTGCCAGCAGTGCTCTCAGGGGGACTAAACCTGAAGCTTTCTTT	CASSALRGTKPEAFF
TRBV6-1	.	.	TRBJ2-7	TGTGCCGGCGCCCCCGGAGTAACATACGAGCAGTACTTC	CAGAPGVTYEQYF
TRBV7-4	once	TRBD2	TRBJ2-1	TGTGCCAGCAGCTTAGTGTGGGACGGAGGAGCGGGGGGCCGGTACAATGAGCAGTTCTTC	CASSLVWDGGAGGRYNEQFF
TRBV5-5	.	.	TRBJ1-4	TGTGCCAGCAGCTTAATGGTCGGGGGAACGGAAAAACTGTTTTTT	CASSLMVGGTEKLFF
TRBV4-3	.	.	TRBJ2-3	TGCGCCAGCAGCCAAGGGGCCCAGGGAACAGATACGCAGTATTTT	CASSQGAQGTDTQYF
TRBV18	.	TRBD1	TRBJ1-3	TGTGCCAGCTCACCGGGACAGGGAGGGGACACCATATATTTT	CASSPGQGGDTIYF
TRBV5-1	.	.	TRBJ1-1	TGCGCCAGCAGCTTAGGTGTGGACACTGAAGCTTTCTTT	CASSLGVDTEAFF